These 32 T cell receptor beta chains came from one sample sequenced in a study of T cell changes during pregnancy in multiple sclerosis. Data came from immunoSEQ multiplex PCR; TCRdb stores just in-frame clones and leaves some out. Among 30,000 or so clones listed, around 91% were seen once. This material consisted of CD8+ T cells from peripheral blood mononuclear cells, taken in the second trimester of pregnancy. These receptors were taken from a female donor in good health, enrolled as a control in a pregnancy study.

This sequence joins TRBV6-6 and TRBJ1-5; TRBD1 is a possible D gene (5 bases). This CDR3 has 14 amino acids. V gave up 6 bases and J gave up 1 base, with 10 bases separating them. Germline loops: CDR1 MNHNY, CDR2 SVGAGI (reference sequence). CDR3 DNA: TGTGCCAGCAGCCGACGGGGGAGCAATCAGCCCCAGCATTTT. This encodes CASSRRGSNQPQHF.

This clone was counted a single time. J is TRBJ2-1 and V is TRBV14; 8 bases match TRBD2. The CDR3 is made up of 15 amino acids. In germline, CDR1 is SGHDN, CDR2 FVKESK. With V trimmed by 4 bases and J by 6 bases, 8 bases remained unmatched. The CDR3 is CASSPGTRLTNEQFF. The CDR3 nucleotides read TGTGCCAGCAGCCCCGGGACTAGATTAACCAATGAGCAGTTCTTC.

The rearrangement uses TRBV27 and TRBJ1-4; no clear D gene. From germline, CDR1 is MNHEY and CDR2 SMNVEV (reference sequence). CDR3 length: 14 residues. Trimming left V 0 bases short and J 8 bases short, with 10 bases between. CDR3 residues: CASSLSAAGEKLFF. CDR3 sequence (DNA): TGTGCCAGCAGTTTATCGGCGGCGGGAGAAAAACTGTTTTTT.

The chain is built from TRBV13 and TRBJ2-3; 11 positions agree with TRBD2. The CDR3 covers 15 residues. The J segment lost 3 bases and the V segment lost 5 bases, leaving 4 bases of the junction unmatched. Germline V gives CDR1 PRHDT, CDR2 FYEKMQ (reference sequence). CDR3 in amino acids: CASSALAGETDTQYF. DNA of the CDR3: TGTGCCAGCAGCGCACTAGCGGGGGAGACAGATACGCAGTATTTT.

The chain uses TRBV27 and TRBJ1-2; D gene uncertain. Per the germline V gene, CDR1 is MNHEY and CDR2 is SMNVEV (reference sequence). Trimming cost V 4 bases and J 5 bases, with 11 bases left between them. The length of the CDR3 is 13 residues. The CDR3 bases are TGTGCCAGCAGTTCCCGGACTGAGTATGGCTACACCTTC. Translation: CASSSRTEYGYTF.

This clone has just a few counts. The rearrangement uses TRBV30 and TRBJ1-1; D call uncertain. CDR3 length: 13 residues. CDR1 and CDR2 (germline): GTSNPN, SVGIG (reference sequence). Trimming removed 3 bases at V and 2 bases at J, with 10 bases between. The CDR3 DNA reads TGTGCCTGGAGCCCAGTCCCAAACACTGAAGCTTTCTTT. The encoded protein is CAWSPVPNTEAFF.

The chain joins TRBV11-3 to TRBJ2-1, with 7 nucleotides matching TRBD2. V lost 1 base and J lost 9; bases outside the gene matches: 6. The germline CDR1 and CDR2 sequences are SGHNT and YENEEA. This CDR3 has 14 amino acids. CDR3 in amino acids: CASSLVGRRGEQFF. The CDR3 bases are TGTGCCAGCAGCTTAGTCGGGAGGCGAGGTGAGCAGTTCTTC. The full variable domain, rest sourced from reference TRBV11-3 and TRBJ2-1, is EAGVVQSPRYKIIEKKQPVAFWCNPISGHNTLYWYLQNLGQGPELLIRYENEEAVDDSQLPKDRFSAERLKGVDSTLKIQPAELGDSAVYLCASSLVGRRGEQFFGPGTRLTVL.

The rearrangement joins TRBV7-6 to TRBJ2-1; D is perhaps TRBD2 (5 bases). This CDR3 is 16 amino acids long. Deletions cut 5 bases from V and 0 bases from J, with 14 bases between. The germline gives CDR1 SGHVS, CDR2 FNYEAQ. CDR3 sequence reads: CASSPGTGSSYNEQFF. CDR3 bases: TGTGCCAGCAGCCCAGGAACGGGAAGCTCCTACAATGAGCAGTTCTTC.

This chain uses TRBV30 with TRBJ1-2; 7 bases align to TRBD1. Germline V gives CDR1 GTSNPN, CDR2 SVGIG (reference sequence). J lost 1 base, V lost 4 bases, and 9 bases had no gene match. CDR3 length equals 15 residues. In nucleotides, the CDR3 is TGTGCCTGGAACGGGTACCGGGACAGTAACTATGGCTACACCTTC. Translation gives CAWNGYRDSNYGYTF.

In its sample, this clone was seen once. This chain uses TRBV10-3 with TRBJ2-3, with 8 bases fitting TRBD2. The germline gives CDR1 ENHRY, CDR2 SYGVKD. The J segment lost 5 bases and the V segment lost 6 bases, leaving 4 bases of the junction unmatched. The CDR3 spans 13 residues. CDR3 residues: CAIRAREGDTQYF. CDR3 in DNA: TGTGCCATCAGGGCACGGGAGGGAGATACGCAGTATTTT.

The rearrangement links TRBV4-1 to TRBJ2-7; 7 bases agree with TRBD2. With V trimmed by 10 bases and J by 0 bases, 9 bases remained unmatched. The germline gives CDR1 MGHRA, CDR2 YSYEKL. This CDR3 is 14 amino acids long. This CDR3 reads CATSFRGSSYEQYF. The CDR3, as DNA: TGCGCCACCTCGTTTCGCGGGAGCTCCTACGAGCAGTACTTC.

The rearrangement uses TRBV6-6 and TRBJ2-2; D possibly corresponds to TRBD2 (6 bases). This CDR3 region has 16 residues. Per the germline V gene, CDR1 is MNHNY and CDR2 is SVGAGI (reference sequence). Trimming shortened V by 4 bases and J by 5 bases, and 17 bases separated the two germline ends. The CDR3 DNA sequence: TGTGCCAGCAGTTCGTGGACATTCGCGGGGACCGGGGAGCTGTTTTTT. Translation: CASSSWTFAGTGELFF.

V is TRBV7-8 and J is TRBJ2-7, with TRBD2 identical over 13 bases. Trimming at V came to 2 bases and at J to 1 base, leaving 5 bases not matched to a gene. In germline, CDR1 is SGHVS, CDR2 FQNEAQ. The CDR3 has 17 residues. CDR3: CASSLPTSGGESYEQYF. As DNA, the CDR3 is TGTGCCAGCAGCTTACCTACTAGCGGGGGGGAATCCTACGAGCAGTACTTC.

The CDR3 coding sequence is TGTGCCAGCCTCCCGGGAGGGGCCCACGGTTATGGCTACACCTTC. Translating gives CASLPGGAHGYGYTF. This chain links TRBV6-5 with TRBJ1-2; D is possibly TRBD1 (5 bases). CDR1 and CDR2 (germline): MNHEY, SVGAGI. CDR3 length: 15 residues. Trimming removed 8 bases at V and 5 bases at J, with 21 bases between.

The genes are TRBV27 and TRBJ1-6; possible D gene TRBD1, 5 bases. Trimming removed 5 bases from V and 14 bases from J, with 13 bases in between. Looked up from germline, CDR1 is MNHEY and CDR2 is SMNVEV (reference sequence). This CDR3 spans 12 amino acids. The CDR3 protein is CASSAQGLSLHF. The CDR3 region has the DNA TGTGCCAGCAGTGCGCAGGGCTTATCCCTCCACTTT.

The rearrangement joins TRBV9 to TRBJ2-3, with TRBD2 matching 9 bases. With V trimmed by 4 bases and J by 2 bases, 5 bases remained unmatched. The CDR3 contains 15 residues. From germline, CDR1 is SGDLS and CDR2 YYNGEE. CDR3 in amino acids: CASSNAGGDTDTQYF. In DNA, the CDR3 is TGTGCCAGCAGCAACGCGGGGGGGGACACAGATACGCAGTATTTT.

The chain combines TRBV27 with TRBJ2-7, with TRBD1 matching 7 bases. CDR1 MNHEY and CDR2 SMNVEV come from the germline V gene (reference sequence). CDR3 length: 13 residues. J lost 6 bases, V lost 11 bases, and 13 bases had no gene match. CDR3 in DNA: TGTGCCGCTAGGGGTGACAGGGTGGGCGAGCAGTACTTC. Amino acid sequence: CAARGDRVGEQYF.

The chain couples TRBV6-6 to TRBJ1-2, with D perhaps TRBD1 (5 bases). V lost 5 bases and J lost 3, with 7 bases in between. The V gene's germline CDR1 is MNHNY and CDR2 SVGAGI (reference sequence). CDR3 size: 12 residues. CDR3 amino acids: CASSLTDYGYTF. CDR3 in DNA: TGTGCCAGCAGTCTGACAGACTATGGCTACACCTTC.

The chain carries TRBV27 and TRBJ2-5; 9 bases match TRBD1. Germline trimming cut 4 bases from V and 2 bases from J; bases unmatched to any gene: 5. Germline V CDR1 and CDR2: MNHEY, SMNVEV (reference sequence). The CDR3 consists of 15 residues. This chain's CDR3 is CASSWTGEGQETQYF. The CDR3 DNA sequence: TGTGCCAGCAGTTGGACAGGGGAAGGGCAAGAGACCCAGTACTTC.

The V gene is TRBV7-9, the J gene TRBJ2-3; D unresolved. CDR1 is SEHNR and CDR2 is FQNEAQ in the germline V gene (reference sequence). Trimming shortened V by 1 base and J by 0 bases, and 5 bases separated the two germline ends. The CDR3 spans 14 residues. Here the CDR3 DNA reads TGTGCCAGCAGCTTAGTAGAGAGCACAGATACGCAGTATTTT. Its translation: CASSLVESTDTQYF.

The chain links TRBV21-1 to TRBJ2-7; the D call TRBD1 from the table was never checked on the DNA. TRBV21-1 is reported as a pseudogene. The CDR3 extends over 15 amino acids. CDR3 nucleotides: TGTGCCAGCAGAATCCGGGACAGGGACTCCTACGAGCAGTACTTC. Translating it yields CASRIRDRDSYEQYF.

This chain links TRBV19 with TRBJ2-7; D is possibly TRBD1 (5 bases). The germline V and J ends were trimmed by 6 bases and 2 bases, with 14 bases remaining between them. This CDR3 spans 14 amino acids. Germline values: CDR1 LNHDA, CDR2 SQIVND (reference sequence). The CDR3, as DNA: TGTGCCAGTAGCGCCCCGACAGAGACCTACGAGCAGTACTTC. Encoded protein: CASSAPTETYEQYF.

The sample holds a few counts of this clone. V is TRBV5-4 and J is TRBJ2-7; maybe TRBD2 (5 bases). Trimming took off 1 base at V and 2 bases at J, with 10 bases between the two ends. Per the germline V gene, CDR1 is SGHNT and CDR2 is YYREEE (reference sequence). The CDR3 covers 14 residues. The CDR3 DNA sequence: TGTGCCAGCAGCTTGAGGGAGTCCACCTACGAGCAGTACTTC. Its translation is CASSLRESTYEQYF.

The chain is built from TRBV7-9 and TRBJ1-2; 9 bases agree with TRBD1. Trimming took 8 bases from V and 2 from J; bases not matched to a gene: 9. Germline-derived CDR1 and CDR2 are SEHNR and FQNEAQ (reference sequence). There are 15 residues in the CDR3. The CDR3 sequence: CASVGPGQGNYGYTF. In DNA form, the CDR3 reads TGTGCCAGCGTGGGACCGGGACAGGGAAACTATGGCTACACCTTC. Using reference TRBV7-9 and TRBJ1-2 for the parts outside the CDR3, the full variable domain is DTGVSQNPRHKITKRGQNVTFRCDPISEHNRLYWYRQTLGQGPEFLTYFQNEAQLEKSRLLSDRFSAERPKGSFSTLEIQRTEQGDSAMYLCASVGPGQGNYGYTFGSGTRLTVV.

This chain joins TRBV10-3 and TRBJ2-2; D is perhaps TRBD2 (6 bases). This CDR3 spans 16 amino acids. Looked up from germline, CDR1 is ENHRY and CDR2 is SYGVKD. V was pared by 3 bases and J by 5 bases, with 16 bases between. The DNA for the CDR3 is TGTGCCATCAGTGATACTTCGGGGGTAAGGACCGGGGAGCTGTTTTTT. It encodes CAISDTSGVRTGELFF.

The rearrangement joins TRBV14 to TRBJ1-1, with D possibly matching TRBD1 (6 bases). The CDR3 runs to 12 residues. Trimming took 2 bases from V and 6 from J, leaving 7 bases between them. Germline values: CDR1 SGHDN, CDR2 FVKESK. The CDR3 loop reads CASSQPGAEAFF. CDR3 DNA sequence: TGTGCCAGCAGCCAACCAGGGGCTGAAGCTTTCTTT. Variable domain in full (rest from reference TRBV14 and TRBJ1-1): EAGVTQFPSHSVIEKGQTVTLRCDPISGHDNLYWYRRVMGKEIKFLLHFVKESKQDESGMPNNRFLAERTGGTYSTLKVQPAELEDSGVYFCASSQPGAEAFFGQGTRLTVV.

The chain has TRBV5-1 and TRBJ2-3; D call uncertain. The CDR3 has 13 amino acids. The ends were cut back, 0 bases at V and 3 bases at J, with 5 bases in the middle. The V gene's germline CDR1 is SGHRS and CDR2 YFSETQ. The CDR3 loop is CASSLERTDTQYF. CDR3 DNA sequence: TGCGCCAGCAGCTTGGAGAGGACAGATACGCAGTATTTT. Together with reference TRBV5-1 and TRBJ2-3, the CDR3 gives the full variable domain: KAGVTQTPRYLIKTRGQQVTLSCSPISGHRSVSWYQQTPGQGLQFLFEYFSETQRNKGNFPGRFSGRQFSNSRSEMNVSTLELGDSALYLCASSLERTDTQYFGPGTRLTVL.

CDR3 loop: CASSLFGSGGMYEQYF. In DNA form, the CDR3 reads TGTGCCAGCAGTTTATTTGGTAGCGGGGGGATGTACGAGCAGTACTTC. The V and J genes are TRBV27 and TRBJ2-7; 10 bases line up with TRBD2. The CDR3 has 16 residues. V dropped 1 base and J dropped 4; count of bases not matched to a gene: 7. Germline V CDR1 and CDR2: MNHEY, SMNVEV (reference sequence).

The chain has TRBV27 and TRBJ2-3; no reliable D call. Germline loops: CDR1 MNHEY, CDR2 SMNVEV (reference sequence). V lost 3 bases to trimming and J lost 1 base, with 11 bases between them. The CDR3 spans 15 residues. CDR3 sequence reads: CASSLVLPGTDTQYF. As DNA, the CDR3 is TGTGCCAGCAGTTTGGTGCTCCCAGGCACAGATACGCAGTATTTT.

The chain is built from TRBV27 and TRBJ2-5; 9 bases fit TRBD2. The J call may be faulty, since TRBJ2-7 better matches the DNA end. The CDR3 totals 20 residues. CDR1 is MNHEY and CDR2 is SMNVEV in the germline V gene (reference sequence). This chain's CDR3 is CASSREALAGNPSLSYEQYF. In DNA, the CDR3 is TGTGCCAGCAGCCGCGAGGCGCTAGCGGGGAACCCTTCCCTTTCCTACGAGCAGTACTTC.

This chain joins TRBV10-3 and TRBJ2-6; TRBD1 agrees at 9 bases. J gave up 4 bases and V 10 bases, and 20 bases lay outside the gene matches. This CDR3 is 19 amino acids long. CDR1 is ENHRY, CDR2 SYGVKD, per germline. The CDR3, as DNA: TGTGCCACCACCGATCGCCGGGACAGGGAATCGACCGGGGCCAACGTCCTGACTTTC. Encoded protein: CATTDRRDRESTGANVLTF.

The CDR3 spells CASSQEQGSETQYF. CDR3 DNA: TGTGCCAGCAGCCAAGAACAGGGGTCAGAGACCCAGTACTTC. This chain uses TRBV9 with TRBJ2-5; 7 positions match TRBD1. Germline-derived CDR1 and CDR2 are SGDLS and YYNGEE. V lost 4 bases, J lost 4 bases, and 7 bases stayed unmatched. The CDR3 consists of 14 residues.